Shown below are 30 T cell receptor beta chains from a single sample sequenced in a study of blood T cell repertoires in COVID-19. Here immunoSEQ multiplex PCR was the method, and the copy in TCRdb shows in-frame clones only, minus some. The sample holds 65,000 to 85,000 clones, 85% to 90% seen once. The material sequenced was peripheral blood. The receptor source for this set is a man between 50 and 59 years old with acute or convalescent COVID-19.

This chain links TRBV18 with TRBJ1-1; possibly TRBD1 for D (6 bases). This CDR3 is 15 amino acids long. Germline CDR1 KGHSH, CDR2 LQKENI. Trimming stripped 3 bases from V and 8 bases from J, with 19 bases between. In nucleotides, the CDR3 is TGTGCCAGCTCACCCAAACAGGGTCCGCCCCCCGAAGCTTTCTTT. It encodes CASSPKQGPPPEAFF.

The genes are TRBV30 and TRBJ1-4; the match to TRBD1 covers 8 bases. CDR1 is GTSNPN, CDR2 SVGIG, per germline (reference sequence). The CDR3 covers 15 residues. J lost 7 bases, V lost 4 bases, and 11 bases had no gene match. The CDR3 DNA follows: TGTGCCTGGAACCGCCAGGGGGCCGCCGGTGAAAAACTGTTTTTT. Translating it yields CAWNRQGAAGEKLFF.

The chain carries TRBV6-5 and TRBJ1-1; D remains ambiguous. Germline CDR1 MNHEY, CDR2 SVGAGI. V dropped 6 bases and J dropped 1 base, with 3 bases sitting between them. CDR3 length: 11 amino acids. The CDR3 DNA reads TGTGCCAGCAGACAGAACACTGAAGCTTTCTTT. It codes for CASRQNTEAFF.

The J gene is TRBJ2-7, the V gene TRBV6-5, with a possible D match to TRBD2 (5 bases). With 8 bases removed from V and 0 bases from J, the gap between germline ends came to 17 bases. The CDR3 consists of 15 residues. Germline V gene lookup returns CDR1 MNHEY and CDR2 SVGAGI. The CDR3 loop is CASGVRGLSSYEQYF. DNA for the CDR3: TGTGCCAGCGGGGTCCGAGGGCTAAGCTCCTACGAGCAGTACTTC.

V is TRBV28 and J is TRBJ1-1; tentative D call: TRBD1 (6 bases). This CDR3 has 12 residues. V lost 3 bases and J 8 bases, leaving 10 bases between the germline ends. Germline V gene lookup returns CDR1 MDHEN and CDR2 SYDVKM. In nucleotides, the CDR3 is TGTGCCAGCAGTTTGGTCAGGGGAGAAGCTTTCTTT. Translation: CASSLVRGEAFF.

The genes are TRBV7-2 and TRBJ1-2; D is perhaps TRBD1 (6 bases). This CDR3 spans 14 amino acids. Germline V gene lookup returns CDR1 SGHTA and CDR2 FQGNSA. V gave up 1 base and J gave up 2 bases, with 8 bases separating them. The CDR3 region is CASSLDTGNYGYTF. The CDR3 region has the DNA TGTGCCAGCAGCTTAGATACAGGGAACTATGGCTACACCTTC.

The chain recombines TRBV6-5 with TRBJ1-1; D gene ambiguous. Trimming shortened V by 2 bases and J by 8 bases, and 6 bases separated the two germline ends. From germline, CDR1 is MNHEY and CDR2 SVGAGI. The CDR3 consists of 11 residues. The CDR3 DNA reads as TGTGCCAGCAGTTACCGAGAAGAAGCTTTCTTT. Protein: CASSYREEAFF.

This chain links TRBV29-1 with TRBJ2-2; TRBD2 aligns across 9 bases. The CDR3 consists of 15 residues. Germline V gene lookup returns CDR1 SQVTM and CDR2 ANQGSEA. J lost 3 bases, V lost 4 bases, and 6 bases had no gene match. CDR3 protein: CSVGGRAGDTGELFF. CDR3 bases: TGCAGCGTTGGCGGGAGGGCCGGTGACACCGGGGAGCTGTTTTTT.

The chain links TRBV14 to TRBJ1-1; 9 bases are a match to TRBD1. Germline CDR1 reads SGHDN; CDR2 reads FVKESK. The CDR3 covers 13 residues. Germline trimming cut 8 bases from V and 4 bases from J; bases unmatched to any gene: 5. The CDR3 protein is CASGQGLSTEAFF. CDR3 nucleotides: TGTGCCAGCGGACAGGGGCTAAGCACTGAAGCTTTCTTT.

This chain uses TRBV15 with TRBJ1-4; TRBD1 is a possible D gene (6 bases). V was shortened by 1 base and J by 3 bases, with 15 bases between the two germline ends. CDR1 and CDR2 (germline): LNHNV, YYDKDF (reference sequence). The CDR3 runs 17 residues. CDR3 coding DNA: TGTGCCACCAGCAGAGCGCCGTTAGACAGGCCTAATGAAAAACTGTTTTTT. It yields the protein CATSRAPLDRPNEKLFF.

The rearrangement links TRBV18 to TRBJ1-5; possible D gene TRBD1, 6 bases. Germline V lookup: CDR1 KGHSH, CDR2 LQKENI. There are 14 residues in the CDR3. V lost 2 bases, J lost 7 bases, and 12 bases lay in between. The CDR3 region has the DNA TGTGCCAGCTCACCAATAGGGGGAAGACAGCCCCAGCATTTT. Amino acids: CASSPIGGRQPQHF.

The genes are TRBV6-5 and TRBJ2-3; 8 nucleotides line up with TRBD1. Per germline, CDR1 MNHEY and CDR2 SVGAGI. V dropped 6 bases and J dropped 2; count of bases not matched to a gene: 7. The CDR3 has 15 residues. The CDR3 DNA reads as TGTGCCAGCAGAACACAGGGGGTACCCACAGATACGCAGTATTTT. It is translated as CASRTQGVPTDTQYF.

V gene TRBV27 combines with J gene TRBJ1-6; TRBD1 matches at 7 bases. CDR3 size: 17 residues. V shed 4 bases, J shed 0 bases, and the junction held 6 bases outside the gene matches. The germline gives CDR1 MNHEY, CDR2 SMNVEV (reference sequence). This chain's CDR3 is CASSSGQLSSYNSPLHF. CDR3 sequence (DNA): TGTGCCAGCAGTTCGGGACAGCTAAGCTCCTATAATTCACCCCTCCACTTT.

V is TRBV25-1 and J is TRBJ2-5; D may be TRBD1 (5 bases). Germline V lookup: CDR1 MGHDK, CDR2 SYGVNS. The CDR3 has 13 residues. The V gene lost 0 bases and the J gene lost 5 bases, with 7 bases spanning the gap. DNA of the CDR3: TGTGCCAGCAGTGAATACAAGGGGGAGACCCAGTACTTC. It specifies CASSEYKGETQYF.

The CDR3 sequence: CASSDSSGSHNEQFF. Written as DNA, the CDR3 is TGTGCCAGCAGTGACTCATCGGGAAGCCACAATGAGCAGTTCTTC. The chain links TRBV6-4 to TRBJ2-1, with TRBD2 as a possible D gene (5 bases). There are 15 residues in the CDR3. The V and J ends lost 0 bases and 5 bases respectively, with 11 bases between them. CDR1 MRHNA and CDR2 SNTAGT come from the germline V gene.

The V and J genes are TRBV30 and TRBJ1-5; D is ambiguous. This CDR3 is 15 amino acids long. Trimming pared 2 bases from V and 2 bases from J, leaving 13 bases between. The germline V gene has CDR1 GTSNPN and CDR2 SVGIG (reference sequence). The CDR3 DNA reads TGTGCCTGGAGTCCCCGGGGAAGGGGCAATCAGCCCCAGCATTTT. The encoded protein is CAWSPRGRGNQPQHF.

The chain employs TRBV7-2 and TRBJ2-2; no clear D. The CDR3 sequence is 16 residues long. In germline, CDR1 is SGHTA, CDR2 FQGNSA. Trimming stripped 0 bases from V and 0 bases from J, with 8 bases between. The CDR3 DNA follows: TGTGCCAGCAGCTTAGCCTGGCCAGCGAACACCGGGGAGCTGTTTTTT. Its protein is CASSLAWPANTGELFF.

This chain uses TRBV7-9 with TRBJ1-1, with a possible D match to TRBD1 (6 bases). Germline-derived CDR1 and CDR2 are SEHNR and FQNEAQ (reference sequence). The V gene lost 3 bases and the J gene lost 1 base, with 21 bases spanning the gap. The CDR3 sequence is 18 residues long. This CDR3 is CASSFGRLTGLGNTEAFF. The CDR3 nucleotides are TGTGCCAGCAGCTTTGGACGTCTCACAGGGTTGGGGAACACTGAAGCTTTCTTT.

The chain combines TRBV12-3 or TRBV12-4 with TRBJ1-5; D gene ambiguous. V lost 4 bases, J lost 0 bases, and 4 bases lay in between. The CDR3 runs to 13 residues. CDR3 amino acids: CASSSYSNQPQHF. DNA for the CDR3: TGTGCCAGCAGTTCTTATAGCAATCAGCCCCAGCATTTT.

The rearrangement uses TRBV30 and TRBJ1-2; D is uncertain. Trimming stripped 3 bases from V and 4 bases from J, with 12 bases between. This CDR3 region has 13 residues. Germline V gives CDR1 GTSNPN, CDR2 SVGIG (reference sequence). CDR3 sequence reads: CAWRGGQTYGYTF. The CDR3 nucleotides are TGTGCCTGGAGAGGAGGGCAGACCTATGGCTACACCTTC. Combining the CDR3 with reference TRBV30 and TRBJ1-2 gives the whole variable domain SQTIHQWPATLVQPVGSPLSLECTVEGTSNPNLYWYRQAAGRGLQLLFYSVGIGQISSEVPQNLSASRPQDRQFILSSKKLLLSDSGFYLCAWRGGQTYGYTFGSGTRLTVV.

This chain connects TRBV4-1 to TRBJ1-5; 12 bases map to TRBD1. The ends lost 3 bases at V and 3 bases at J; junction bases unmatched: 0. The germline V gene encodes CDR1 MGHRA and CDR2 YSYEKL. This CDR3 is built from 15 residues. CDR3 sequence: CASSQGQGANQPQHF. The DNA for the CDR3 is TGCGCCAGCAGCCAGGGACAGGGGGCCAATCAGCCCCAGCATTTT.

The V and J genes are TRBV30 and TRBJ1-1; D is undetermined. CDR1 is GTSNPN, CDR2 SVGIG, per germline (reference sequence). Between the trimmed V and J ends, which lost 0 bases and 4 bases, there was a span of 9 bases. The CDR3 is 13 residues long. CDR3 region: CAWSVGDTTEAFF. CDR3 coding DNA: TGTGCCTGGAGTGTTGGAGATACCACTGAAGCTTTCTTT. The full variable domain, rest sourced from reference TRBV30 and TRBJ1-1, is SQTIHQWPATLVQPVGSPLSLECTVEGTSNPNLYWYRQAAGRGLQLLFYSVGIGQISSEVPQNLSASRPQDRQFILSSKKLLLSDSGFYLCAWSVGDTTEAFFGQGTRLTVV.

The V gene is TRBV28, the J gene TRBJ1-6; 7 nucleotides line up with TRBD1. The CDR3 has 14 residues. From germline, CDR1 is MDHEN and CDR2 SYDVKM. Unmatched junction bases numbered 9, after V lost 6 bases and J lost 10 bases. The CDR3 region is CASREGALWSPLHF. Here the CDR3 DNA reads TGTGCCAGCAGGGAGGGGGCCCTTTGGTCACCCCTCCACTTT.

J is TRBJ2-7 and V is TRBV18, with a weak D call TRBD1 (5 bases). The germline gives CDR1 KGHSH, CDR2 LQKENI. With 3 bases removed from V and 0 bases from J, the gap between germline ends came to 18 bases. This CDR3 is built from 17 residues. The CDR3 nucleotides read TGTGCCAGCTCACCGGGTCCCCAAACAGGAAACTCCTACGAGCAGTACTTC. This encodes CASSPGPQTGNSYEQYF.

V gene TRBV27 combines with J gene TRBJ1-2; 11 positions agree with TRBD1. J gave up 3 bases and V 5 bases, and 8 bases lay outside the gene matches. Germline V gene sequence: CDR1 MNHEY, CDR2 SMNVEV (reference sequence). There are 16 residues in the CDR3. CDR3 DNA: TGTGCCAGCAGTCCCGGGACAGGGGGAGTGGACTATGGCTACACCTTC. Protein: CASSPGTGGVDYGYTF.

The chain employs TRBV9 and TRBJ1-3; 7 bases map to TRBD1. Trimming at V came to 1 base and at J to 0 bases, leaving 4 bases not matched to a gene. In germline, CDR1 is SGDLS, CDR2 YYNGEE. This CDR3 has 16 residues. In nucleotides, the CDR3 is TGTGCCAGCAGCGTATCTGGGACAGCCTCTGGAAACACCATATATTTT. Its translation: CASSVSGTASGNTIYF.

This chain uses TRBV18 with TRBJ1-3; 7 nucleotides match TRBD1. The germline V gene has CDR1 KGHSH and CDR2 LQKENI. V lost 5 bases to trimming and J lost 0 bases; unmatched junction nucleotides: 13. The CDR3 is made up of 18 amino acids. The CDR3 loop reads CASSLTRPTGSSGNTIYF. The CDR3 DNA is TGTGCCAGCTCATTGACGCGACCGACAGGGTCCTCTGGAAACACCATATATTTT.

V and J are TRBV24-1 and TRBJ2-2; 7 bases agree with TRBD2. Per the germline V gene, CDR1 is KGHDR and CDR2 is SFDVKD. V lost 6 bases, J lost 2 bases, and 8 bases stayed unmatched. The CDR3 contains 16 residues. CDR3 sequence (DNA): TGTGCCACCAGTTTCGCCCGGGGGGTTAACACCGGGGAGCTGTTTTTT. It translates to CATSFARGVNTGELFF.

This clone has only a few counts. The chain recombines TRBV7-2 with TRBJ2-5; the match to TRBD2 covers 7 bases. The V gene's germline CDR1 is SGHTA and CDR2 FQGNSA. The CDR3 sequence is 16 residues long. With 3 bases clipped from V and 2 bases from J, the junction kept 9 bases outside the gene matches. The CDR3 reads CASSLALAANQETQYF. CDR3 sequence (DNA): TGTGCCAGCAGCTTGGCGCTAGCGGCGAATCAAGAGACCCAGTACTTC.

The gene calls are TRBV7-2 and TRBJ2-3, with 7 bases aligning to TRBD2. The trim removed 3 bases at V and 0 bases at J, leaving 15 bases unmatched. Germline lookup yields CDR1 SGHTA and CDR2 FQGNSA. The CDR3 is 19 residues long. CDR3 in amino acids: CASSFPDRREDVSTDTQYF. CDR3 bases: TGTGCCAGCAGCTTCCCGGATCGTCGGGAGGATGTTAGCACAGATACGCAGTATTTT.